The 2 T cell receptor beta chains below were found in one sample sequenced in a study of T-cell reconstitution after alpha-beta-depleted transplantation in children. Unique molecular identifiers tagged the TCRbeta library. MiXCR, run by TCRdb on the PCR reads, gives a single entry per CDR3 protein. The sample lists some 200,000 distinct CDR3 sequences; 7.5% to 9.5% were seen once. This sample comprised PBMCs, mostly from graft donor cells, obtained 360 days after TCRalphabeta/CD19-depleted stem cell transplant. The receptors originated from a male patient aged 2 to 9 who had a stem cell transplant for acute myeloid leukemia, so the T cells may come from the graft donor.

The CDR3 sequence: CSATGGNTKQPQHF. CDR3 nucleotide sequence: TGCAGTGCTACGGGAGGGAACACTAAACAGCCCCAGCATTTT. This chain joins TRBV20-1 and TRBJ1-5; D not resolved. The V end was cut by 4 bases, the J end by 7 bases, with 17 bases between. This CDR3 contains 14 residues. Looked up from germline, CDR1 is DFQATT and CDR2 is SNEGSKA (reference sequence).

This clonotype has more than one count but fewer than ten. The chain carries TRBV4-1 and TRBJ2-1, with D possibly matching TRBD2 (5 bases). Deletions cut 2 bases from V and 8 bases from J, with 10 bases between. The CDR3 sequence is 13 residues long. CDR1 MGHRA and CDR2 YSYEKL come from the germline V gene. The CDR3 sequence: CASSQIDGDEQFF. The CDR3 DNA sequence: TGCGCCAGCAGCCAAATCGACGGGGATGAGCAGTTCTTC.